The clone carrying this T cell receptor (beta chain) came up a few times. TCRdb reprocessed the 5' RACE reads via MiXCR and lists one record per CDR3 protein. This table holds about 57,000 distinct CDR3 sequences, roughly 28% found once. Trimming pared 0 bases from V and 7 bases from J, leaving 7 bases between. Germline lookup yields CDR1 WSHSY and CDR2 SAAADI. CDR3 length: 12 amino acids. This sequence was found in a female donor with breast cancer. Sequences were obtained from tumor-infiltrating memory CD4+ T cells sorted from the breast tumor. This sample's subset: memory CD4+ T cells, CD4+CD45RO+CD25-. The chain carries TRBV10-2 and TRBJ2-7, with D unclear. CDR3 sequence: CASSESRIEQYF. Written as DNA, the CDR3 is TGCGCCAGCAGTGAGTCGAGAATAGAGCAGTACTTC.